Presented here are 20 T cell receptor beta chains from one specimen sequenced in a study of T cell responses to AZD1222 COVID-19 vaccine. The table came from immunoSEQ multiplex PCR; TCRdb's copy has only in-frame clones and leaves some out. The data contain some 180,000 clones, approximately 92% of them singletons. Sequenced material: peripheral blood, taken on day 0 of AZD1222 vaccination. The receptors derive from an adult in good health.

The J gene is TRBJ1-1, the V gene TRBV7-2; no firm D call. V shed 5 bases and J shed 5 bases, with 12 bases lying between them. Germline CDR1 SGHTA, CDR2 FQGNSA. The CDR3 totals 13 residues. CDR3 bases: TGTGCCAGCAGCCCTTGGTCCGAAACTGAAGCTTTCTTT. Encoded protein: CASSPWSETEAFF.

V gene TRBV9 combines with J gene TRBJ2-2; TRBD2 matches 10 bases. CDR1 and CDR2 from the germline V gene are SGDLS and YYNGEE. J gave up 7 bases and V 3 bases, and 9 bases lay outside the gene matches. The CDR3 extends over 16 amino acids. CDR3 bases: TGTGCCAGCAGCGCCCCCCGGGGGACTAGCGTCGGGGAGCTGTTTTTT. Translating gives CASSAPRGTSVGELFF.

The chain is built from TRBV4-2 and TRBJ1-5; a weak D match, TRBD1 (6 bases). Germline lookup yields CDR1 LGHNA and CDR2 YNFKEQ. Between the trimmed V and J ends, which lost 4 bases and 7 bases, there was a span of 14 bases. The CDR3 extends over 14 amino acids. Written as DNA, the CDR3 is TGTGCCAGCAGCCTCGGGGGCGGAGGGCAGCCCCAGCATTTT. Translation: CASSLGGGGQPQHF.

The rearrangement links TRBV5-1 to TRBJ2-2; the match to TRBD2 covers 10 bases. This CDR3 has 16 amino acids. Germline CDR1 reads SGHRS; CDR2 reads YFSETQ. Trimming took 1 base from V and 2 from J; bases not matched to a gene: 2. The CDR3 DNA is TGCGCCAGCAGCTTGTTAGCGGGAGGCAACACCGGGGAGCTGTTTTTT. Protein: CASSLLAGGNTGELFF.

The chain links TRBV7-2 to TRBJ1-5; 9 bases align to TRBD1. The trim removed 5 bases at V and 4 bases at J, leaving 3 bases unmatched. From germline, CDR1 is SGHTA and CDR2 FQGNSA. CDR3 length: 14 amino acids. The CDR3 nucleotides are TGTGCCAGCAGCCGGACAGGGGTTAATCAGCCCCAGCATTTT. Translating it yields CASSRTGVNQPQHF.

The chain is built from TRBV3-1 (or the pseudogene TRBV3-2) and TRBJ2-2, with 8 nucleotides matching TRBD2. J lost 4 bases, V lost 1 base, and 23 bases had no gene match. Germline V gives CDR1 LGHDT, CDR2 YNNKEL (reference sequence). The CDR3 runs to 22 residues. CDR3 DNA sequence: TGTGCCAGCAGCCAAGGACTGAGGACGGGCTGGAGCCAGCGGGAGTTCACCGGGGAGCTGTTTTTT. The encoded protein is CASSQGLRTGWSQREFTGELFF.

The chain joins TRBV6-5 to TRBJ1-5; 8 bases are shared with TRBD1. After removal of 6 bases from V and 0 bases from J, the junction contained 1 base not matched to a gene. The CDR3 runs 14 residues. The germline V gene encodes CDR1 MNHEY and CDR2 SVGAGI. CDR3 nucleotides: TGTGCCAGCAGCGACAGGGGTAGCAATCAGCCCCAGCATTTT. This codes for CASSDRGSNQPQHF.

The chain combines TRBV28 with TRBJ1-1, with no clear D. Germline V gene data show CDR1 as MDHEN and CDR2 as SYDVKM. The CDR3 is 13 residues long. V lost 4 bases, J lost 10 bases, and 16 bases lay in between. DNA for the CDR3: TGTGCCAGCAGTTCCACACAGATAAGGCGAGCTTTCTTT. Its translation is CASSSTQIRRAFF.

The rearrangement joins TRBV7-9 to TRBJ2-7; D is uncertain. The CDR3 consists of 12 residues. Trimming stripped 1 base from V and 4 bases from J, with 5 bases between. Germline V lookup: CDR1 SEHNR, CDR2 FQNEAQ (reference sequence). CDR3 nucleotide sequence: TGTGCCAGCAGCTTAGGTAGTTACGAGCAGTACTTC. As protein: CASSLGSYEQYF.

J is TRBJ2-7 and V is TRBV3-1 (or the pseudogene TRBV3-2); D unclear. This CDR3 is 10 amino acids long. The germline V gene encodes CDR1 LGHDT and CDR2 YNNKEL (reference sequence). The germline V and J ends were trimmed by 0 bases and 12 bases, with 6 bases remaining between them. The CDR3 is CASSQDMWYF. Here the CDR3 DNA reads TGTGCCAGCAGCCAAGATATGTGGTACTTC.

This clone was seen once. The V call is TRBV2, the J call TRBJ1-2; TRBD1 matches at 7 bases. Trimming cost V 6 bases and J 2 bases; bases outside gene matches: 3. Per the germline V gene, CDR1 is SNHLY and CDR2 is FYNNEI. CDR3 length equals 13 residues. The CDR3 DNA follows: TGTGCCAGCAGCCTGGGACAGAACTATGGCTACACCTTC. Protein: CASSLGQNYGYTF.

V and J are TRBV5-1 and TRBJ2-5; D is ambiguous. The CDR3 length is 12 residues. Germline assignment: CDR1 SGHRS and CDR2 YFSETQ. The germline V and J ends were trimmed by 4 bases and 4 bases, with 8 bases remaining between them. CDR3 residues: CASSRIAETQYF. The CDR3 DNA follows: TGCGCCAGCAGCAGGATAGCAGAGACCCAGTACTTC. Full variable domain (outside the CDR3, taken from reference TRBV5-1 and TRBJ2-5): KAGVTQTPRYLIKTRGQQVTLSCSPISGHRSVSWYQQTPGQGLQFLFEYFSETQRNKGNFPGRFSGRQFSNSRSEMNVSTLELGDSALYLCASSRIAETQYFGPGTRLLVL.

The chain employs TRBV7-9 and TRBJ1-1, with D perhaps matching TRBD1 (6 bases). V was clipped by 5 bases and J by 2 bases, with 12 bases between them. The CDR3 runs to 14 residues. Germline V lookup: CDR1 SEHNR, CDR2 FQNEAQ (reference sequence). The CDR3 protein is CASSPRGANTEAFF. Here the CDR3 DNA reads TGTGCCAGCAGCCCCCGGGGGGCCAACACTGAAGCTTTCTTT.

The chain recombines TRBV18 with TRBJ1-2, with 12 bases that match TRBD1. Trimming removed 3 bases from V and 8 bases from J; junction bases left unmatched: 10. Germline CDR1 and CDR2: KGHSH and LQKENI. The CDR3 totals 16 residues. CDR3 sequence (DNA): TGTGCCAGCTCACCCGGGTGGGGACAGGGGGCCTTCGGCTACACCTTC. It codes for CASSPGWGQGAFGYTF.

The chain combines TRBV6-2 or TRBV6-3 with TRBJ2-5, with 9 bases matching TRBD2. CDR1 is MNHEY, CDR2 SVGEGT, per germline. The CDR3 has 17 residues. Trimming cost V 5 bases and J 1 base; bases outside gene matches: 11. The CDR3 loop reads CASSPDPGLAPQETQYF. The CDR3, as DNA: TGTGCCAGCAGTCCCGACCCCGGACTAGCGCCCCAAGAGACCCAGTACTTC.

This sequence joins TRBV10-3 and TRBJ1-2, with D perhaps matching TRBD1 (5 bases). With 0 bases removed from V and 4 bases from J, the gap between germline ends came to 9 bases. The CDR3 contains 14 residues. Germline V gene sequence: CDR1 ENHRY, CDR2 SYGVKD. The CDR3 protein is CAISESGVGYGYTF. In DNA, the CDR3 is TGTGCCATCAGTGAGTCAGGGGTAGGCTATGGCTACACCTTC.

The gene calls are TRBV30 and TRBJ1-6; 8 bases are shared with TRBD1. Germline loops: CDR1 GTSNPN, CDR2 SVGIG (reference sequence). The CDR3 is made up of 16 amino acids. V lost 0 bases, J lost 6 bases, and 7 bases stayed unmatched. This chain's CDR3 is CAWSVPGQGTNSPLHF. In DNA form, the CDR3 reads TGTGCCTGGAGTGTGCCCGGACAGGGAACTAATTCACCCCTCCACTTT.

The J gene is TRBJ2-5, the V gene TRBV13; 11 bases line up with TRBD2. This CDR3 has 17 residues. Germline V gives CDR1 PRHDT, CDR2 FYEKMQ (reference sequence). The ends lost 5 bases at V and 5 bases at J; junction bases unmatched: 13. The CDR3 DNA reads TGTGCCAGCAGCAATGCCCTAACTAGCGGGGGTACGGAGACCCAGTACTTC. It codes for CASSNALTSGGTETQYF.

V usage is TRBV11-2 and J usage is TRBJ1-1; 7 bases map to TRBD1. This CDR3 is built from 18 residues. Germline CDR1 is SGHAT and CDR2 is FQNNGV. V dropped 1 base and J dropped 11; count of bases not matched to a gene: 22. CDR3 sequence (DNA): TGTGCCAGCAGCTTAGGGCAAACAGGGGCGAGGGATGAACATTTGGCTTTCTTT. Translation gives CASSLGQTGARDEHLAFF.

This clone occurred once. V usage is TRBV7-9 and J usage is TRBJ2-7; D is perhaps TRBD1 (6 bases). This CDR3 has 16 amino acids. Germline values: CDR1 SEHNR, CDR2 FQNEAQ (reference sequence). V lost 3 bases and J 3 bases, leaving 18 bases between the germline ends. CDR3 protein: CASSFPRDKDLYEQYV. The CDR3 DNA reads TGTGCCAGCAGCTTTCCCCGGGACAAGGATCTCTACGAGCAGTACGTC.